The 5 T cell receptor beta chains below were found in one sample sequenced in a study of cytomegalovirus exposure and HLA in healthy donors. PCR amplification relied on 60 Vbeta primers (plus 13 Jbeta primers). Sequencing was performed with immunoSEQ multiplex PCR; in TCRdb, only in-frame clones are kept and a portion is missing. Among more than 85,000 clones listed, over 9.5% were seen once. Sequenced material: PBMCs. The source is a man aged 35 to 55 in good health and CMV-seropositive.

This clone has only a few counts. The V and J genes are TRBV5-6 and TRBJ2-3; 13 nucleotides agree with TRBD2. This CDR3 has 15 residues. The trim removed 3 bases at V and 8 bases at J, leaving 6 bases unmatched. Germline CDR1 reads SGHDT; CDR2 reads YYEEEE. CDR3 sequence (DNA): TGTGCCAGCAGCTCGGGACTAGCGGGATCCTCTACGCAGTATTTT. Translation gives CASSSGLAGSSTQYF.

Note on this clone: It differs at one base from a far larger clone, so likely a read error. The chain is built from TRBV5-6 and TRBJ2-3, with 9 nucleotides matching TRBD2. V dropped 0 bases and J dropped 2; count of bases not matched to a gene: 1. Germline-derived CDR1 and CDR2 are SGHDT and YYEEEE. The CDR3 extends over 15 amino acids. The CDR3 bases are TGTGCCAGCAGCTTGGGGACTAGCGTCACAGATACGCAGTATTTT. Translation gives CASSLGTSVTDTQYF.

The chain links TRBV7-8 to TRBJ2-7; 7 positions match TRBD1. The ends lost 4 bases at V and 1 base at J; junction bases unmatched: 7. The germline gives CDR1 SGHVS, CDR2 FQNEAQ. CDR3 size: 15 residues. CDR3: CASSSYRDRSYEQYF. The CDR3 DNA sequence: TGTGCCAGCAGCTCCTACCGGGACAGATCCTACGAGCAGTACTTC.

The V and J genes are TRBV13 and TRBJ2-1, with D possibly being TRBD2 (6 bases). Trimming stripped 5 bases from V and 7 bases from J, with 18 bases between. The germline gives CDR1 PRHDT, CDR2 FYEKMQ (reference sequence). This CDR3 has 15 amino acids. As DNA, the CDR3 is TGTGCCAGCAGCCCGCGACTAGAGGGAGTAAATGAGCAGTTCTTC. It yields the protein CASSPRLEGVNEQFF.

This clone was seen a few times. The CDR3 reads CASSDSIGGDNEQFF. CDR3 DNA: TGTGCCAGCAGTGACTCGATCGGGGGAGACAATGAGCAGTTCTTC. The chain recombines TRBV6-4 with TRBJ2-1; possibly TRBD2 for D (6 bases). V was pared by 0 bases and J by 5 bases, with 11 bases between. Germline CDR1 and CDR2: MRHNA and SNTAGT. CDR3 length: 15 residues.